The source of this T cell receptor beta chain is a study of a mutant IDH1 vaccine in newly diagnosed glioma. Study-level background: First vaccine doses came 4-6 weeks after radiotherapy alone, or with temozolomide cycles. Week 47 marked visit V13, whereas week 35 marked visit V12. General study points: There were vaccine-induced immune responses in about 92% of the patients.

The CDR3 runs to 17 residues. The V and J ends lost 4 bases and 0 bases respectively, with 18 bases between them. The V gene's germline CDR1 is MNHNS and CDR2 SASEGT. Time point noted: week 47, end of study. Every vaccination contained 300 ug of the mutant IDH1 20-mer peptide and was paired with topical imiquimod. Patients carried new grade 3 or 4 IDH1-mutant astrocytomas lacking nuclear ATRX. Regarding this clone: As yet, its antigen is unknown.

The table came from immunoSEQ multiplex PCR; TCRdb's copy has only in-frame clones and leaves some out. Found here are about 94,000 clones, around 92% of them singletons; the top ten hold roughly 0.81%. The chain joins TRBV6-1 to TRBJ1-2, with TRBD1 as a possible D gene (5 bases). This sequence originates from a woman between 50 and 59 years old with glioma. The input for sequencing was PBMCs, taken from a glioma patient whose treatment included an IDH1 peptide vaccine. The DNA for the CDR3 is TGTGCCAGCAGTGTAAGAATGGGGGAGAGAGCTAACTATGGCTACACCTTC. Protein product: CASSVRMGERANYGYTF.